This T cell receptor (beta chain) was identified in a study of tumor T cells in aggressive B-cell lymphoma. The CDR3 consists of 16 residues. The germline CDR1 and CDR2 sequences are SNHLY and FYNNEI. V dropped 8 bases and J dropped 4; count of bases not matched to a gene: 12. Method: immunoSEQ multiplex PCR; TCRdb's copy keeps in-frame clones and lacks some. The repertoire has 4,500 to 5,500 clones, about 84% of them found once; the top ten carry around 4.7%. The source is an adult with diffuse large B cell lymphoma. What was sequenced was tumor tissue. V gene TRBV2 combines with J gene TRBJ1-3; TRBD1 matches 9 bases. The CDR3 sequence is CASSGTGTLKGNTIYF. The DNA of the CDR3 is TGTGCCAGCTCCGGGACAGGGACTCTGAAGGGAAACACCATATATTTT. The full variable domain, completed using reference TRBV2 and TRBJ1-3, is EPEVTQTPSHQVTQMGQEVILRCVPISNHLYFYWYRQILGQKVEFLVSFYNNEISEKSEIFDDQFSVERPDGSNFTLKIRSTKLEDSAMYFCASSGTGTLKGNTIYFGEGSWLTVV.